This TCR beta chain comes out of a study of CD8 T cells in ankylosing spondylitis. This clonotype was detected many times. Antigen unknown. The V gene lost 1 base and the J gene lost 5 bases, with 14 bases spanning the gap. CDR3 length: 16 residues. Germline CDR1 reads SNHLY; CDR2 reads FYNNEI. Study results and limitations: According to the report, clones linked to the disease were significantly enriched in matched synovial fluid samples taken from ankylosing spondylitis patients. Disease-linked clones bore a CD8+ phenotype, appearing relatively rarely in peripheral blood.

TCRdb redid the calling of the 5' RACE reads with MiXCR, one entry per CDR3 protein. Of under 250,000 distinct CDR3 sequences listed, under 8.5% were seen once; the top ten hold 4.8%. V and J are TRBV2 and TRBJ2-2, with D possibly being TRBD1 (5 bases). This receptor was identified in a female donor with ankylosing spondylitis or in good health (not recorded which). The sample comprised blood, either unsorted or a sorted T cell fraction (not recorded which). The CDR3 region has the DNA TGTGCCAGCAGTGAAGGTCAGAGACAGACGACCGGGGAGCTGTTTTTT. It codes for CASSEGQRQTTGELFF.